The 19 T cell receptor beta chains presented below share a single source sample, sequenced in a study of blood T cells in healthy people across ages. A J-beta primer mix and a sample-barcoded 5' primer were used in a second PCR of roughly 6 to 11 cycles. TCRdb analysed the 5' RACE reads with MiXCR anew, one entry per CDR3 protein. Here the sample spans about 650,000 distinct CDR3 sequences, over 40% being singletons. The sequenced material came from blood. These receptors were taken from a woman older than 75 in good health.

This clonotype was seen only a few times. This chain uses TRBV28 with TRBJ1-1; D may be TRBD1 (6 bases). The CDR3 has 15 residues. V lost 5 bases and J lost 0, with 13 bases in between. Germline loops: CDR1 MDHEN, CDR2 SYDVKM. CDR3 sequence reads: CASSRGGNMNTEAFF. For the CDR3, the DNA is TGTGCCAGCAGTAGAGGGGGTAATATGAACACTGAAGCTTTCTTT.

This clonotype occurred many times. The chain couples TRBV13 to TRBJ2-3; 7 nucleotides line up with TRBD2. The CDR3 runs to 15 residues. Germline V gene data show CDR1 as PRHDT and CDR2 as FYEKMQ (reference sequence). Unmatched junction bases numbered 8, after V lost 3 bases and J lost 5 bases. The CDR3 loop is CASSFWAGAVDTQYF. The CDR3 bases are TGTGCCAGCAGCTTTTGGGCGGGAGCAGTAGATACGCAGTATTTT.

This clonotype was seen only a few times. The chain couples TRBV2 to TRBJ2-7, with D perhaps TRBD1 (6 bases). Trimming stripped 6 bases from V and 9 bases from J, with 12 bases between. The CDR3 is made up of 11 amino acids. CDR1 and CDR2 from the germline V gene are SNHLY and FYNNEI. The CDR3 nucleotides are TGTGCCAGCAGACAGGGAAGCGGGCAGTACTTC. This gives the protein CASRQGSGQYF. Using reference TRBV2 and TRBJ2-7 for the parts outside the CDR3, the full variable domain is EPEVTQTPSHQVTQMGQEVILRCVPISNHLYFYWYRQILGQKVEFLVSFYNNEISEKSEIFDDQFSVERPDGSNFTLKIRSTKLEDSAMYFCASRQGSGQYFGPGTRLTVT.

The V gene is TRBV9, the J gene TRBJ1-2; possible D gene TRBD1, 5 bases. This CDR3 spans 15 amino acids. V lost 0 bases, J lost 8 bases, and 17 bases lay in between. CDR1 SGDLS and CDR2 YYNGEE come from the germline V gene. In DNA form, the CDR3 reads TGTGCCAGCAGCGTAGAGAGCCCGGGACGGGACGGCTACACCTTC. This gives the protein CASSVESPGRDGYTF.

In this sample, this clonotype turned up many times. The chain uses TRBV9 and TRBJ2-3; 10 bases are a match to TRBD1. Trimming removed 2 bases from V and 3 bases from J; junction bases left unmatched: 3. The length of the CDR3 is 15 residues. Germline-derived CDR1 and CDR2 are SGDLS and YYNGEE. CDR3 amino acids: CASSVRTGGTDTQYF. The DNA of the CDR3 is TGTGCCAGCAGCGTCCGGACAGGGGGTACAGATACGCAGTATTTT.

Many counts were recorded for this clonotype. The gene calls are TRBV3-1 and TRBJ1-2, with 7 bases matching TRBD1. The CDR3 contains 12 residues. Unmatched junction bases numbered 4, after V lost 4 bases and J lost 8 bases. Per the germline V gene, CDR1 is LGHDT and CDR2 is YNNKEL (reference sequence). Written as DNA, the CDR3 is TGTGCCAGCAGCCGTTGGGACAGAGGCTACACCTTC. Protein sequence: CASSRWDRGYTF.

The J gene is TRBJ1-2, the V gene TRBV12-3 or TRBV12-4; 8 bases are a match to TRBD1. CDR3 length equals 15 residues. V lost 2 bases, J lost 13 bases, and 15 bases stayed unmatched. This CDR3 reads CASSLPEGGQATGTF. The CDR3 nucleotides are TGTGCCAGCAGTTTACCCGAGGGGGGACAGGCGACTGGCACCTTC.

This clonotype has a count of ten or more. The V and J genes are TRBV27 and TRBJ2-7; the D gene is possibly TRBD2 (5 bases). The length of the CDR3 is 14 residues. V lost 7 bases and J 2 bases, leaving 15 bases between the germline ends. CDR1 is MNHEY and CDR2 is SMNVEV in the germline V gene (reference sequence). The CDR3 sequence: CASTGMGATYEQYF. Written as DNA, the CDR3 is TGTGCCAGCACCGGGATGGGCGCAACCTACGAGCAGTACTTC.

At least ten counts were recorded for this clonotype. The gene calls are TRBV3-1 and TRBJ1-5, with a weak D call TRBD1 (5 bases). The germline CDR1 and CDR2 sequences are LGHDT and YNNKEL (reference sequence). Deletions cut 3 bases from V and 6 bases from J, with 9 bases between. The CDR3 has 13 residues. This CDR3 reads CASSQGGFQPQHF. The CDR3, as DNA: TGTGCCAGCAGCCAGGGGGGTTTTCAGCCCCAGCATTTT.

This chain connects TRBV20-1 to TRBJ2-5, with D uncertain. The J call may be in error: the DNA end matches TRBJ2-7 better. Germline CDR1 DFQATT, CDR2 SNEGSKA (reference sequence). This CDR3 comprises 16 residues. CDR3 in amino acids: CSASVAGPSNLYEQYF. In DNA form, the CDR3 reads TGCAGTGCTAGCGTAGCCGGGCCCTCAAATTTGTACGAGCAGTACTTC.

This clonotype was seen ten or more times. The chain couples TRBV6-5 to TRBJ1-2; D is uncertain. Trimming left V 3 bases short and J 2 bases short, with 10 bases between. The CDR3 extends over 14 amino acids. Looked up from germline, CDR1 is MNHEY and CDR2 is SVGAGI. DNA for the CDR3: TGTGCCAGCAGTTATCGCCTGGCGAACTATGGCTACACCTTC. It yields the protein CASSYRLANYGYTF.

V and J are TRBV4-2 and TRBJ2-1; TRBD2 aligns across 7 bases. With 4 bases clipped from V and 0 bases from J, the junction kept 6 bases outside the gene matches. The CDR3 is 16 residues long. CDR1 LGHNA and CDR2 YNFKEQ come from the germline V gene. Here the CDR3 reads CASSPTAGDSYNEQFF. CDR3 coding DNA: TGTGCCAGCAGCCCTACGGCGGGAGACTCCTACAATGAGCAGTTCTTC.

The chain has TRBV6-5 and TRBJ2-3; D uncertain. Germline CDR1 MNHEY, CDR2 SVGAGI. This CDR3 region has 15 residues. The V and J ends lost 0 bases and 4 bases respectively, with 11 bases between them. CDR3 bases: TGTGCCAGCAGTTACTCGGATGCGTCCCCAGATACGCAGTATTTT. The encoded protein is CASSYSDASPDTQYF.

The chain couples TRBV20-1 to TRBJ2-4, with D perhaps being TRBD1 or TRBD2 (5 bases each). With the DNA end fitting TRBJ2-7 better, the J assignment may be wrong. This CDR3 has 13 amino acids. Germline assignment: CDR1 DFQATT and CDR2 SNEGSKA (reference sequence). This CDR3 reads CSATGTLNYEQYF. The CDR3, as DNA: TGCAGTGCCACCGGGACGCTGAACTACGAGCAGTACTTC.

This rearrangement joins TRBV20-1 to TRBJ1-2; 7 nucleotides agree with TRBD1. The V and J ends lost 4 bases and 4 bases, in that order; junction bases with no gene match: 6. The CDR3 consists of 13 residues. Germline loops: CDR1 DFQATT, CDR2 SNEGSKA (reference sequence). The CDR3 here is CSATTGVGYGYTF. DNA of the CDR3: TGCAGTGCTACCACAGGGGTGGGCTATGGCTACACCTTC.

This clonotype showed up many times. V gene TRBV5-1 combines with J gene TRBJ2-4, with 9 bases lining up with TRBD1. From germline, CDR1 is SGHRS and CDR2 YFSETQ. This CDR3 is built from 15 residues. V shed 4 bases and J 8 bases; nucleotides not matched to a gene: 10. CDR3 coding DNA: TGCGCCAGCAGCCGAACAGGGGGCGGCGTGGACATTCAGTACTTC. Translated, it gives CASSRTGGGVDIQYF.

This clonotype was recorded at least ten times. The V call is TRBV7-6, the J call TRBJ2-1; D tentatively reads TRBD1 or TRBD2 (5 bases each). The CDR3 has 12 amino acids. The germline V gene encodes CDR1 SGHVS and CDR2 FNYEAQ. The germline V and J ends were trimmed by 4 bases and 14 bases, with 15 bases remaining between them. In nucleotides, the CDR3 is TGTGCCAGCAGCTACCCTGGGGGTAGGGAGTTCTTC. Amino acid sequence: CASSYPGGREFF.

A word on this clonotype: Since a much larger clone is just one base distant, this may be a read error. The CDR3 region is CASSAVDEDRRLQPQHF. CDR3 in DNA: TGTGCCAGCAGCGCCGTAGACGAAGACCGGAGGCTTCAGCCCCAGCATTTT. V and J are TRBV9 and TRBJ1-5; D is uncertain. CDR1 and CDR2 (germline): SGDLS, YYNGEE. The length of the CDR3 is 17 residues. Trimming stripped 3 bases from V and 6 bases from J, with 22 bases between.

The V and J genes are TRBV11-1 and TRBJ2-1; D tentatively fits TRBD1 or TRBD2 (5 bases each). The CDR3 length is 17 residues. Germline CDR1 reads SGHAT; CDR2 reads FQDESV (reference sequence). V shed 5 bases and J shed 8 bases, with 25 bases lying between them. The CDR3 protein is CASSQKRGSYGSDEQFF. The CDR3 region has the DNA TGTGCCAGCAGCCAAAAAAGGGGTAGCTACGGTAGCGATGAGCAGTTCTTC.